The 30 T cell receptor beta chains below all came from one sample that was sequenced in a study of T cell responses to AZD1222 COVID-19 vaccine. The data were produced by immunoSEQ multiplex PCR, yet TCRdb's version contains in-frame clones alone and is incomplete. The repertoire consists of some 40,000 clones, with around 80% occurring once and the leading ten covering less than 5%. The specimen comprised peripheral blood, sampled on day 0 of AZD1222 vaccination. All receptors come from an adult in good health.

This chain links TRBV4-2 with TRBJ1-2; D gene ambiguous. With 1 base removed from V and 4 bases from J, the gap between germline ends came to 7 bases. CDR3 length: 13 amino acids. Germline V gene data show CDR1 as LGHNA and CDR2 as YNFKEQ. DNA of the CDR3: TGTGCCAGCAGCCAAGCACAGTTCTATGGCTACACCTTC. Translation gives CASSQAQFYGYTF.

This chain links TRBV29-1 with TRBJ1-6; D is possibly TRBD1 (6 bases). Germline-derived CDR1 and CDR2 are SQVTM and ANQGSEA. CDR3 length: 13 amino acids. V was trimmed by 5 bases and J by 9 bases, leaving 14 bases between them. The CDR3 sequence is CSVQGTRGSPLHF. The CDR3 nucleotides read TGCAGCGTTCAGGGGACGAGGGGTTCACCCCTCCACTTT.

The chain combines TRBV2 with TRBJ1-4, with 8 bases fitting TRBD1. The J segment lost 8 bases and the V segment lost 2 bases, leaving 4 bases of the junction unmatched. Germline V CDR1 and CDR2: SNHLY, FYNNEI. The CDR3 covers 14 residues. In DNA, the CDR3 is TGTGCCAGCAGTGAAACAGGGGGGAAGGAAAAACTGTTTTTT. This encodes CASSETGGKEKLFF.

The chain combines TRBV5-1 with TRBJ2-7; 8 nucleotides match TRBD1. The V gene end was trimmed by 4 bases and the J gene end by 4 bases; junction bases not matched to a gene: 4. The CDR3 spans 13 residues. Germline V gene data show CDR1 as SGHRS and CDR2 as YFSETQ. This CDR3 is CASSPDREYEQYF. The CDR3 bases are TGCGCCAGCAGCCCGGACAGGGAATACGAGCAGTACTTC.

The CDR3 coding sequence is TGTGCCAGCAGTTCCCTCGGACAGGTGGGCGCTGCAAAACTGTTTTTT. Translated, it gives CASSSLGQVGAAKLFF. This chain connects TRBV6-2 or TRBV6-3 to TRBJ1-4; the match to TRBD1 covers 7 bases. Looked up from germline, CDR1 is MNHEY and CDR2 is SVGEGT. The CDR3 is 16 amino acids. V trimming: 4 bases; J trimming: 10 bases; junction bases outside the gene matches: 15.

This clone was recorded a few times. The chain employs TRBV7-2 and TRBJ1-4; D is unclear. The germline V gene has CDR1 SGHTA and CDR2 FQGNSA. The CDR3 is made up of 13 amino acids. V lost 10 bases, J lost 4 bases, and 13 bases lay in between. CDR3 nucleotide sequence: TGTGCCACCAAGCGGGGTGGTAATGAAAAACTGTTTTTT. It translates to CATKRGGNEKLFF.

The J gene is TRBJ2-5, the V gene TRBV2; 13 bases line up with TRBD2. The CDR3 covers 16 residues. Trimming removed 6 bases from V and 5 bases from J; junction bases left unmatched: 9. The germline V gene encodes CDR1 SNHLY and CDR2 FYNNEI. The CDR3 here is CASRTPRLAGGETQYF. The CDR3 coding sequence is TGTGCCAGCAGGACCCCACGACTAGCGGGGGGTGAGACCCAGTACTTC.

This chain connects TRBV11-2 to TRBJ1-3; no reliable D call. This CDR3 contains 16 residues. CDR1 is SGHAT and CDR2 is FQNNGV in the germline V gene. Deletions cut 1 base from V and 0 bases from J, with 10 bases between. The CDR3, as DNA: TGTGCCAGCAGCTTAGTTTGGGGAGGCTCTGGAAACACCATATATTTT. Translating it yields CASSLVWGGSGNTIYF.

The CDR3 sequence is CASSDRGAGNTIYF. The CDR3 region has the DNA TGTGCCAGCAGTGACCGGGGAGCTGGAAACACCATATATTTT. J is TRBJ1-3 and V is TRBV6-1; unclear D gene. Looked up from germline, CDR1 is MNHNS and CDR2 is SASEGT. Trimming pared 3 bases from V and 2 bases from J, leaving 8 bases between. This CDR3 region has 14 residues.

This CDR3 reads CASSPGQGAFSGELFF. As DNA, the CDR3 is TGCGCCAGCAGCCCCGGCCAGGGGGCCTTTTCCGGGGAGCTGTTTTTT. The rearrangement uses TRBV5-1 and TRBJ2-2; TRBD1 matches 8 bases. CDR3 length: 16 residues. V trimming: 4 bases; J trimming: 6 bases; junction bases outside the gene matches: 11. Germline CDR1 SGHRS, CDR2 YFSETQ. Full variable domain (remainder filled in from reference TRBV5-1 and TRBJ2-2): KAGVTQTPRYLIKTRGQQVTLSCSPISGHRSVSWYQQTPGQGLQFLFEYFSETQRNKGNFPGRFSGRQFSNSRSEMNVSTLELGDSALYLCASSPGQGAFSGELFFGEGSRLTVL.

The rearrangement links TRBV27 to TRBJ1-2; TRBD1 might be the D (5 bases). V was clipped by 5 bases and J by 0 bases, with 10 bases between them. Germline CDR1 reads MNHEY; CDR2 reads SMNVEV (reference sequence). The CDR3 covers 14 residues. This chain's CDR3 is CASSRGTANYGYTF. In nucleotides, the CDR3 is TGTGCCAGCAGTAGAGGGACGGCTAACTATGGCTACACCTTC.

V is TRBV11-3 and J is TRBJ2-1; tentatively, D is TRBD2 (5 bases). The V and J ends lost 4 bases and 0 bases respectively, with 16 bases between them. CDR1 is SGHNT and CDR2 is YENEEA in the germline V gene. The CDR3 totals 17 residues. DNA for the CDR3: TGTGCCAGCAGCTCGCAACTGGACTCGAGCTCCTACAATGAGCAGTTCTTC. Its translation: CASSSQLDSSSYNEQFF. Full variable domain (rest looked up from reference TRBV11-3 and TRBJ2-1): EAGVVQSPRYKIIEKKQPVAFWCNPISGHNTLYWYLQNLGQGPELLIRYENEEAVDDSQLPKDRFSAERLKGVDSTLKIQPAELGDSAVYLCASSSQLDSSSYNEQFFGPGTRLTVL.

V is TRBV18 and J is TRBJ1-1, with D tentatively TRBD1 (5 bases). V was cut by 8 bases and J by 2 bases, with 12 bases left in between. The CDR3 has 13 amino acids. The germline V gene has CDR1 KGHSH and CDR2 LQKENI. CDR3: CASAGGINTEAFF. The CDR3 bases are TGTGCCAGCGCCGGGGGAATTAACACTGAAGCTTTCTTT. The full variable domain, rest sourced from reference TRBV18 and TRBJ1-1, is NAGVMQNPRHLVRRRGQEARLRCSPMKGHSHVYWYRQLPEEGLKFMVYLQKENIIDESGMPKERFSAEFPKEGPSILRIQQVVRGDSAAYFCASAGGINTEAFFGQGTRLTVV.

This chain uses TRBV14 with TRBJ1-6, with 7 bases identical to TRBD1. The CDR3 loop spans 16 amino acids. Losses at the gene ends were 3 bases for V and 8 bases for J; bases not matched to a gene: 10. CDR1 SGHDN and CDR2 FVKESK come from the germline V gene. CDR3 bases: TGTGCCAGCAGCCAGTACAGGGGCCAGGGGGATTCACCCCTCCACTTT. It encodes CASSQYRGQGDSPLHF. Full variable domain (rest looked up from reference TRBV14 and TRBJ1-6): EAGVTQFPSHSVIEKGQTVTLRCDPISGHDNLYWYRRVMGKEIKFLLHFVKESKQDESGMPNNRFLAERTGGTYSTLKVQPAELEDSGVYFCASSQYRGQGDSPLHFGNGTRLTVT.

The chain recombines TRBV4-2 with TRBJ1-3; D gene ambiguous. From germline, CDR1 is LGHNA and CDR2 YNFKEQ. The CDR3 covers 15 residues. The ends were cut back, 0 bases at V and 4 bases at J, with 10 bases in the middle. The CDR3 sequence: CASSQDQIGGNTIYF. The CDR3 DNA is TGTGCCAGCAGCCAAGATCAAATAGGAGGAAACACCATATATTTT.

The chain couples TRBV5-8 to TRBJ1-6, with a possible D match to TRBD1 (6 bases). Germline CDR1 and CDR2: SGHTS and YDEGEE. There are 13 residues in the CDR3. Trimming stripped 5 bases from V and 4 bases from J, with 7 bases between. The CDR3 protein is CASRGGYNSPLHF. The CDR3 DNA reads as TGTGCCAGCAGAGGGGGGTATAATTCACCCCTCCACTTT.

This clone was seen a single time. The J gene is TRBJ1-3, the V gene TRBV4-2; D call uncertain. The CDR3 runs 14 residues. CDR1 is LGHNA and CDR2 is YNFKEQ in the germline V gene. The V end was cut by 0 bases, the J end by 4 bases, with 7 bases between. The CDR3 protein is CASSQDRVGNTIYF. In nucleotides, the CDR3 is TGTGCCAGCAGCCAAGATCGGGTGGGAAACACCATATATTTT.

The chain couples TRBV4-2 to TRBJ1-1; no clear D. Germline V lookup: CDR1 LGHNA, CDR2 YNFKEQ. Trimming pared 1 base from V and 4 bases from J, leaving 10 bases between. This CDR3 comprises 14 residues. As DNA, the CDR3 is TGTGCCAGCAGCCAAGTGGAGGCGAGCACTGAAGCTTTCTTT. Encoded protein: CASSQVEASTEAFF.

This chain links TRBV7-8 with TRBJ2-3, with D uncertain. Germline lookup yields CDR1 SGHVS and CDR2 FQNEAQ. This CDR3 has 13 residues. V lost 5 bases and J 5 bases, leaving 11 bases between the germline ends. CDR3 region: CASSLTTEDTQYF. The CDR3 DNA reads TGTGCCAGCAGCCTGACGACCGAAGATACGCAGTATTTT.

V and J are TRBV7-9 and TRBJ2-2, with TRBD2 matching 9 bases. Unmatched junction bases numbered 10, after V lost 2 bases and J lost 9 bases. Germline CDR1 reads SEHNR; CDR2 reads FQNEAQ (reference sequence). CDR3 length: 16 residues. CDR3 coding DNA: TGTGCCAGCAGCTTACTCGGCGGGGGGGAACAACGGGAGCTGTTTTTT. This translates into CASSLLGGGEQRELFF.

This clone has more than one count but fewer than ten. The V gene is TRBV3-1 (or the pseudogene TRBV3-2), the J gene TRBJ2-7; D remains unclear. The CDR3 is 16 residues long. Deletions cut 0 bases from V and 4 bases from J, with 16 bases between. Germline V gives CDR1 LGHDT, CDR2 YNNKEL (reference sequence). CDR3 sequence reads: CASSQELIGLGYEQYF. In DNA, the CDR3 is TGTGCCAGCAGCCAAGAGCTTATCGGTTTGGGGTACGAGCAGTACTTC.

This clone was counted between two and nine times. J is TRBJ1-2 and V is TRBV4-2; D perhaps matches TRBD1 (6 bases). The V end lost 0 bases, the J end lost 8 bases, and 13 bases lay between the germline ends. From germline, CDR1 is LGHNA and CDR2 YNFKEQ. The CDR3 contains 14 residues. CDR3 bases: TGTGCCAGCAGCCAAGACCCGGGACATCAAGGCTACACCTTC. Protein product: CASSQDPGHQGYTF.

This chain connects TRBV24-1 to TRBJ1-1; TRBD1 might be the D (6 bases). Trimming left V 5 bases short and J 4 bases short, with 13 bases between. The CDR3 extends over 14 amino acids. CDR1 is KGHDR, CDR2 SFDVKD, per germline. The CDR3 here is CATSVGGAVTEAFF. The CDR3 bases are TGTGCCACCAGTGTAGGGGGAGCGGTCACTGAAGCTTTCTTT.

This clone was detected only a few times. This sequence joins TRBV2 and TRBJ1-5, with D perhaps matching TRBD1 (6 bases). Germline-derived CDR1 and CDR2 are SNHLY and FYNNEI. The CDR3 covers 14 residues. Deletions cut 6 bases from V and 7 bases from J, with 16 bases between. The CDR3 protein is CASSYDRRLQPQHF. DNA of the CDR3: TGTGCCAGCAGCTACGACAGGAGGCTCCAGCCCCAGCATTTT.

Comments on this clone: Compared with germline, one end of the junction differs, possibly owing to a read error. The rearrangement links TRBV28 to TRBJ1-4, with D possibly being TRBD1 (6 bases). CDR3 length: 16 amino acids. From germline, CDR1 is MDHEN and CDR2 SYDVKM. The CDR3 DNA reads as TGTGCCAGTAGTTTAGTCTCGTCGGGGGGCAATGAAAAACTGTTTTTT. Translating it yields CASSLVSSGGNEKLFF.

The CDR3 DNA reads as TGTGCCAGCAGTTACTCGATGGGAGGGAACACTGAAGCTTTCTTT. Translation: CASSYSMGGNTEAFF. This chain uses TRBV6-5 with TRBJ1-1; D call uncertain. Trimming removed 0 bases at V and 1 base at J, with 9 bases between. This CDR3 spans 15 amino acids. CDR1 is MNHEY, CDR2 SVGAGI, per germline.

The V gene is TRBV11-2, the J gene TRBJ2-3; D is perhaps TRBD2 (6 bases). Trimming stripped 1 base from V and 1 base from J, with 6 bases between. CDR3 length: 14 amino acids. CDR1 is SGHAT and CDR2 is FQNNGV in the germline V gene. The CDR3, as DNA: TGTGCCAGCAGCTTAGCGGGGGGCACAGATACGCAGTATTTT. As protein: CASSLAGGTDTQYF.

CDR3: CAIAKGNTEAFF. CDR3 nucleotide sequence: TGTGCCATCGCCAAGGGGAACACTGAAGCTTTCTTT. The chain uses TRBV10-3 and TRBJ1-1, with D uncertain. The V and J ends lost 8 bases and 1 base respectively, with 8 bases between them. Germline CDR1 and CDR2: ENHRY and SYGVKD. This CDR3 has 12 amino acids.

The J gene is TRBJ1-2, the V gene TRBV7-2; 9 nucleotides agree with TRBD1. The CDR3 contains 15 residues. After removal of 0 bases from V and 5 bases from J, the junction contained 4 bases not matched to a gene. The V gene's germline CDR1 is SGHTA and CDR2 FQGNSA. The CDR3 region has the DNA TGTGCCAGCAGCTTAGCGCCAGGACAGGGGTATGGCTACACCTTC. As protein: CASSLAPGQGYGYTF.

The CDR3 loop reads CASSLVLNSPLHF. CDR3 bases: TGTGCCAGCAGCTTAGTGCTGAATTCACCCCTCCACTTT. The chain has TRBV11-3 and TRBJ1-6; D remains ambiguous. The V gene lost 1 base and the J gene lost 7 bases, with 5 bases spanning the gap. Germline CDR1 is SGHNT and CDR2 is YENEEA. This CDR3 has 13 amino acids.